Following are 22 T cell receptor beta chains from one sample sequenced in a study of T cell responses to AZD1222 COVID-19 vaccine. The table came from immunoSEQ multiplex PCR; TCRdb's copy has only in-frame clones and leaves some out. This sample has approximately 220,000 clones, with about 93% found just once. The sample was peripheral blood, taken on day 0 of MenACWY control vaccination. The receptors were sampled from an adult in good health.

The V call is TRBV19, the J call TRBJ1-1; D remains unclear. V was cut by 5 bases and J by 0 bases, with 10 bases left in between. CDR3 length: 14 residues. Per germline, CDR1 LNHDA and CDR2 SQIVND (reference sequence). The CDR3 sequence is CASSDRTMNTEAFF. The DNA for the CDR3 is TGTGCCAGTAGTGATAGGACCATGAACACTGAAGCTTTCTTT.

This clone was picked up one time. This chain joins TRBV6-5 and TRBJ2-7, with TRBD1 matching 10 bases. The CDR3 length is 15 residues. Germline CDR1 MNHEY, CDR2 SVGAGI. V dropped 4 bases and J dropped 1; count of bases not matched to a gene: 4. As DNA, the CDR3 is TGTGCCAGCAGTTTCGACAGGGGGCCATCCTACGAGCAGTACTTC. This codes for CASSFDRGPSYEQYF.

The chain is built from TRBV14 and TRBJ1-2; D ambiguous. This CDR3 has 13 amino acids. Trimming pared 1 base from V and 4 bases from J, leaving 7 bases between. Germline-derived CDR1 and CDR2 are SGHDN and FVKESK. CDR3 protein: CASSQGQSYGYTF. The CDR3 nucleotides read TGTGCCAGCAGCCAAGGGCAGTCCTATGGCTACACCTTC.

The genes are TRBV5-6 and TRBJ1-2; D is uncertain. The germline gives CDR1 SGHDT, CDR2 YYEEEE. The V end lost 1 base, the J end lost 2 bases, and 9 bases lay between the germline ends. This CDR3 is 14 amino acids long. The CDR3 DNA reads as TGTGCCAGCAGCTTGAACGGGCAGAACTATGGCTACACCTTC. Its translation: CASSLNGQNYGYTF.

The J gene is TRBJ1-1, the V gene TRBV7-2; D is unclear. V was clipped by 1 base and J by 0 bases, with 12 bases between them. The CDR3 contains 16 residues. CDR1 is SGHTA, CDR2 FQGNSA, per germline. The CDR3 coding sequence is TGTGCCAGCAGCTTAGATCAGGCCCTCATGAACACTGAAGCTTTCTTT. Its translation is CASSLDQALMNTEAFF.

The chain couples TRBV19 to TRBJ1-1; D call uncertain. The germline CDR1 and CDR2 sequences are LNHDA and SQIVND (reference sequence). Trimming cost V 4 bases and J 5 bases, with 11 bases left between them. This CDR3 comprises 13 residues. The CDR3 spells CASSNTLRTEAFF. Here the CDR3 DNA reads TGTGCCAGTAGTAACACTTTAAGGACTGAAGCTTTCTTT.

This sequence joins TRBV9 and TRBJ1-2; the D gene is possibly TRBD1 (6 bases). Trimming cost V 0 bases and J 10 bases, with 16 bases left between them. CDR3 length equals 14 residues. The germline gives CDR1 SGDLS, CDR2 YYNGEE. CDR3 amino acids: CASSVGDTLTTYTF. In DNA form, the CDR3 reads TGTGCCAGCAGCGTAGGGGACACGCTAACAACCTACACCTTC.

CDR3 in amino acids: CASSRGTGTDGYTF. CDR3 in DNA: TGCGCCAGCAGCAGGGGGACAGGGACGGATGGCTACACCTTC. This chain uses TRBV5-1 with TRBJ1-2, with 9 bases lining up with TRBD1. Germline values: CDR1 SGHRS, CDR2 YFSETQ. J lost 6 bases, V lost 4 bases, and 7 bases had no gene match. This CDR3 is 14 amino acids long.

Written as DNA, the CDR3 is TGTGCCACCCAGTCCGGAACTGAAGCTTTCTTT. It codes for CATQSGTEAFF. V gene TRBV10-3 combines with J gene TRBJ1-1; D uncertain. Germline V CDR1 and CDR2: ENHRY, SYGVKD. Trimming cost V 10 bases and J 5 bases, with 11 bases left between them. The CDR3 has 11 residues.

This rearrangement joins TRBV21-1 to TRBJ2-7; the table's D call TRBD1 went unverified against the DNA. TRBV21-1 is flagged as a pseudogene. The CDR3 spans 15 residues. For the CDR3, the DNA is TGTGCCAGCAGCAAAGCTTCTGGGCAGCTCTACGAGCAGTACTTC. Translation gives CASSKASGQLYEQYF.

This rearrangement joins TRBV30 to TRBJ2-7, with TRBD2 matching over 10 bases. The CDR3 has 14 amino acids. Germline assignment: CDR1 GTSNPN and CDR2 SVGIG (reference sequence). V trimming: 5 bases; J trimming: 13 bases; junction bases outside the gene matches: 17. Here the CDR3 reads CAWLPSRLAGLKYF. The DNA of the CDR3 is TGTGCCTGGCTCCCCTCCCGACTAGCGGGCCTAAAATACTTC. Variable domain in full (rest from reference TRBV30 and TRBJ2-7): SQTIHQWPATLVQPVGSPLSLECTVEGTSNPNLYWYRQAAGRGLQLLFYSVGIGQISSEVPQNLSASRPQDRQFILSSKKLLLSDSGFYLCAWLPSRLAGLKYFGPGTRLTVT.

The V and J genes are TRBV5-1 and TRBJ2-5; D is possibly TRBD2 (6 bases). Trimming took off 0 bases at V and 4 bases at J, with 16 bases between the two ends. Looked up from germline, CDR1 is SGHRS and CDR2 is YFSETQ. The CDR3 is made up of 16 amino acids. The CDR3 protein is CASSLGTRGGLETQYF. The CDR3 DNA reads TGCGCCAGCAGCTTGGGAACGCGGGGCGGATTAGAGACCCAGTACTTC.

The V and J genes are TRBV2 and TRBJ1-1; maybe TRBD1 (6 bases). Trimming cost V 6 bases and J 1 base, with 12 bases left between them. The CDR3 is 14 amino acids. The germline V gene has CDR1 SNHLY and CDR2 FYNNEI. CDR3 DNA: TGTGCCAGCAGAATACAGGGTGGGAACACTGAAGCTTTCTTT. This encodes CASRIQGGNTEAFF. The full variable domain, rest sourced from reference TRBV2 and TRBJ1-1, is EPEVTQTPSHQVTQMGQEVILRCVPISNHLYFYWYRQILGQKVEFLVSFYNNEISEKSEIFDDQFSVERPDGSNFTLKIRSTKLEDSAMYFCASRIQGGNTEAFFGQGTRLTVV.

The chain couples TRBV12-5 to TRBJ1-2, with D hard to call. CDR3 length: 14 amino acids. Germline CDR1 is LGHNT and CDR2 is FRNRAP. V was clipped by 3 bases and J by 5 bases, with 13 bases between them. The CDR3 reads CASGLTTPGYGYTF. The CDR3 DNA reads as TGTGCTAGTGGTTTAACGACCCCGGGGTATGGCTACACCTTC.

The V call is TRBV4-2, the J call TRBJ1-2; D uncertain. The germline V and J ends were trimmed by 1 base and 1 base, with 10 bases remaining between them. CDR1 and CDR2 from the germline V gene are LGHNA and YNFKEQ. The CDR3 sequence is 15 residues long. The CDR3 DNA reads TGTGCCAGCAGCCAAGTTCGAGAAGTTAACTATGGCTACACCTTC. It translates to CASSQVREVNYGYTF.

The V call is TRBV3-1 (or the pseudogene TRBV3-2), the J call TRBJ2-7; D unresolved. V shed 1 base and J shed 2 bases, with 9 bases lying between them. The length of the CDR3 is 14 residues. Germline CDR1 reads LGHDT; CDR2 reads YNNKEL (reference sequence). CDR3 bases: TGTGCCAGCAGCCAAGTGCTGCAGGCCTACGAGCAGTACTTC. This encodes CASSQVLQAYEQYF.

The J gene is TRBJ2-2, the V gene TRBV10-3; D is uncertain. The CDR3 spans 14 residues. The V and J ends lost 6 bases and 0 bases respectively, with 8 bases between them. Looked up from germline, CDR1 is ENHRY and CDR2 is SYGVKD. The CDR3 loop is CAIRGAANTGELFF. The CDR3 coding sequence is TGTGCCATCAGGGGCGCCGCGAACACCGGGGAGCTGTTTTTT.

As regards this clone: Its ends do not fully match the called genes, so a read error is possible. The chain employs TRBV2 and TRBJ2-7; 10 bases agree with TRBD2. Germline loops: CDR1 SNHLY, CDR2 FYNNEI. The CDR3 is 14 amino acids. The CDR3 nucleotides are TGTGCCAGCAGTGAAGCGCTCCCACTAGCGGGGCTTCTATTC. This encodes CASSEALPLAGLLF.

The chain has TRBV6-2 or TRBV6-3 and TRBJ2-1; 12 bases are a match to TRBD2. Germline V lookup: CDR1 MNHEY, CDR2 SVGEGT. The CDR3 has 15 residues. Unmatched junction bases numbered 2, after V lost 4 bases and J lost 4 bases. As DNA, the CDR3 is TGTGCCAGCAGTTCGACTAGCGGGGGTTACAATGAGCAGTTCTTC. Translated: CASSSTSGGYNEQFF.

This clone was observed a handful of times. This rearrangement joins TRBV2 to TRBJ2-5; 7 bases line up with TRBD2. Trimming took 8 bases from V and 7 from J; bases not matched to a gene: 10. The germline gives CDR1 SNHLY, CDR2 FYNNEI. The CDR3 length is 13 residues. Written as DNA, the CDR3 is TGTGCCAGCGGGTGGGGGGGACCAGGGACCCAGTACTTC. It yields the protein CASGWGGPGTQYF. The whole variable domain, remainder taken from reference TRBV2 and TRBJ2-5, is EPEVTQTPSHQVTQMGQEVILRCVPISNHLYFYWYRQILGQKVEFLVSFYNNEISEKSEIFDDQFSVERPDGSNFTLKIRSTKLEDSAMYFCASGWGGPGTQYFGPGTRLLVL.

The chain couples TRBV28 to TRBJ2-3; D perhaps matches TRBD2 (7 bases). The V gene lost 3 bases and the J gene lost 5 bases, with 15 bases spanning the gap. From germline, CDR1 is MDHEN and CDR2 SYDVKM. The CDR3 extends over 15 amino acids. CDR3 DNA: TGTGCCAGCAGTTTTGTGGGGGGGCAGGGAGATACGCAGTATTTT. Translation: CASSFVGGQGDTQYF.

This clone has only a few counts. This chain links TRBV7-8 with TRBJ1-2, with a tentative D call TRBD1 (5 bases). The CDR3 extends over 15 amino acids. The V gene's germline CDR1 is SGHVS and CDR2 FQNEAQ. Trimming stripped 0 bases from V and 5 bases from J, with 13 bases between. CDR3 residues: CASSLAGGIQYGYTF. The CDR3 bases are TGTGCCAGCAGCTTAGCGGGGGGAATACAGTATGGCTACACCTTC.